The 4 T cell receptor beta chains below all came from one sample that was sequenced in a study of blood T cells in healthy people across ages. Sample-barcoded 5' priming and a J-beta primer mix drove a second PCR of roughly 7 to 11 cycles. One entry per CDR3 protein results from TCRdb running MiXCR on the 5' RACE reads. The table shows fewer than 750,000 distinct CDR3 sequences, with more than 45% occurring only once. The sequenced sample was blood. The source of these receptors is an elderly man in good health.

The chain has TRBV29-1 and TRBJ1-2, with a tentative D call TRBD1 (5 bases). CDR3 length equals 14 residues. Germline V gene lookup returns CDR1 SQVTM and CDR2 ANQGSEA. V was pared by 6 bases and J by 8 bases, with 22 bases between. This CDR3 reads CSVLGDAHVGGYTF. The DNA of the CDR3 is TGCAGCGTACTAGGGGACGCTCACGTCGGAGGCTACACCTTC.

This clonotype appeared once. The rearrangement links TRBV7-8 to TRBJ2-1; 10 nucleotides match TRBD2. The J call may be wrong; the DNA end is better matched by TRBJ2-7. CDR3 length equals 15 residues. Germline V gives CDR1 SGHVS, CDR2 FQNEAQ. CDR3 in amino acids: CASRPAGLAKNEQYF. CDR3 nucleotide sequence: TGTGCCAGCAGGCCGGCGGGACTAGCGAAGAACGAGCAGTACTTC.

This chain connects TRBV29-1 to TRBJ2-3; perhaps TRBD2 as D (5 bases). The CDR3 length is 14 residues. CDR1 is SQVTM, CDR2 ANQGSEA, per germline. The V and J ends lost 7 bases and 11 bases respectively, with 25 bases between them. CDR3 loop: CSATIRGWGSGQYF. CDR3 nucleotides: TGCAGCGCCACTATCCGGGGTTGGGGTAGTGGGCAGTATTTT.

V usage is TRBV2 and J usage is TRBJ1-2; the D gene is possibly TRBD1 (5 bases). This CDR3 contains 14 residues. From germline, CDR1 is SNHLY and CDR2 FYNNEI. The V and J ends lost 7 bases and 4 bases respectively, with 16 bases between them. The CDR3 protein is CASTGQGGSYGYTF. The CDR3 DNA follows: TGTGCCAGCACGGGGCAAGGCGGGAGCTATGGCTACACCTTC.